Given below is one T cell receptor (beta chain) in context. The TCR beta CDR3 regions underwent amplification using RNA transcripts as the source. During a first-round RT-PCR of the TCR CDR3, the HTBI primer set was used. TCRdb itself ran the multiplex PCR reads through MiXCR, one entry per CDR3 protein. The sample records approximately 520,000 distinct CDR3 sequences, more than 20% being singletons. The patients, who ranged from 18 to 65 in age, presented with newly diagnosed hyperthyroidism lasting under 2 months. This CDR3 spans 13 amino acids. The germline V gene encodes CDR1 MNHEY and CDR2 SVGEGT. Deletions cut 8 bases from V and 4 bases from J, with 12 bases between. This record comes from a study of T cells in Graves' hyperthyroidism and ophthalmopathy.

The receptor's source is a man younger than 30 with Graves' hyperthyroidism. The rearrangement uses TRBV6-2 or TRBV6-3 and TRBJ1-5; no firm D call. Sequencing was carried out using blood. The CDR3 DNA reads as TGTGCCAGCGGCCGGGCCGCTAATCAGCCCCAGCATTTT. It specifies CASGRAANQPQHF.